Listed below are T cell receptor beta chains from one sample, sequenced in a study of CD8+CD57+ T cells in acquired aplastic anemia. TCRdb processed the reads anew with MiXCR; each CDR3 protein has one entry. The sample lists about 160,000 distinct CDR3 sequences; less than 50% were seen once. Sequencing input: sorted CD4+, CD8+, or CD8+CD57+ T cells (not recorded which) from PBMCs. These receptors all stem from a human donor with aplastic anemia. Each CDR3 is given without its conserved first and last residue. Clone size appears in some rows only: once, few, many, or a class for an expanded clone.

j_gene: TRBJ2-7
abundance: large
v_gene: TRBV9
CDR3aa: ASSVASDSEQY

j_gene: TRBJ2-6
abundance: many
v_gene: TRBV7-9
CDR3aa: ASSPPGANVLT

j_gene: TRBJ1-2
abundance: few
v_gene: TRBV30
CDR3aa: AWSNVPNYGYT

j_gene: TRBJ2-3
abundance: few
v_gene: TRBV10-3
CDR3aa: AISGGGQGPTSTDTQY

j_gene: TRBJ2-3
abundance: -
v_gene: TRBV10-3
CDR3aa: ASSSRGRADTQY

j_gene: TRBJ2-2
abundance: many
v_gene: TRBV2
CDR3aa: ASTPGTGELF

j_gene: TRBJ2-1
abundance: many
v_gene: TRBV6-2/TRBV6-3
CDR3aa: ASSYGRRNEQF

j_gene: TRBJ2-3
abundance: -
v_gene: TRBV4-1
CDR3aa: ASSQADVSLTDTQY

j_gene: TRBJ2-7
abundance: many
v_gene: TRBV3-1
CDR3aa: ASSGGHEQY

j_gene: TRBJ2-6
abundance: -
v_gene: TRBV20-1
CDR3aa: SAIERAGANVLT

j_gene: TRBJ2-3
abundance: -
v_gene: TRBV27
CDR3aa: ASSYGPDTQY

j_gene: TRBJ1-1
abundance: -
v_gene: TRBV29-1
CDR3aa: SVEEALGAMNTEAF

j_gene: TRBJ2-1
abundance: many
v_gene: TRBV9
CDR3aa: ASSGSGASEQF

j_gene: TRBJ1-2
abundance: -
v_gene: TRBV25-1
CDR3aa: ASSEYYGLSSEGYT

j_gene: TRBJ1-1
abundance: -
v_gene: TRBV9
CDR3aa: ASSVAGTEAF

j_gene: TRBJ2-5
abundance: -
v_gene: TRBV7-7
CDR3aa: ASSLASGTQETQY

j_gene: TRBJ1-2
abundance: -
v_gene: TRBV14
CDR3aa: ASSRGGIVRGYT

j_gene: TRBJ1-6
abundance: -
v_gene: TRBV20-1
CDR3aa: SAKSEGYNSPLH

j_gene: TRBJ2-7
abundance: many
v_gene: TRBV20-1
CDR3aa: SATGTLSYEQY

j_gene: TRBJ1-6
abundance: -
v_gene: TRBV2
CDR3aa: ASRTGDGNSPLH

j_gene: TRBJ1-1
abundance: -
v_gene: TRBV25-1
CDR3aa: ASMFGGGTNTEAF

j_gene: TRBJ2-7
abundance: -
v_gene: TRBV5-5
CDR3aa: ASSLGLAGADEQY

j_gene: TRBJ2-7
abundance: -
v_gene: TRBV2
CDR3aa: ASSLSGRQY

j_gene: TRBJ1-1
abundance: many
v_gene: TRBV6-1
CDR3aa: ASAGGSAAF

j_gene: TRBJ2-7
abundance: many
v_gene: TRBV2
CDR3aa: ASSAGTGAGEQY

j_gene: TRBJ2-7
abundance: -
v_gene: TRBV9
CDR3aa: ASSAGQSSYEQY

j_gene: TRBJ2-5
abundance: -
v_gene: TRBV7-9
CDR3aa: ASSPGQETQY

j_gene: TRBJ1-2
abundance: many
v_gene: TRBV7-8
CDR3aa: ASSLTGEGYT

j_gene: TRBJ2-1
abundance: many
v_gene: TRBV20-1
CDR3aa: SAHPLGLAENNEQF

j_gene: TRBJ1-5
abundance: -
v_gene: TRBV2
CDR3aa: ASRRVGNQPQH

j_gene: TRBJ2-7
abundance: many
v_gene: TRBV5-8
CDR3aa: ASSLYYEQY

j_gene: TRBJ2-2
abundance: many
v_gene: TRBV19
CDR3aa: ASSTRSGRELF

j_gene: TRBJ2-7
abundance: -
v_gene: TRBV7-2
CDR3aa: ASHLGGEQY